These 3 T cell receptor beta chains share one sample of origin, sequenced in a study of T cells in Graves' hyperthyroidism and ophthalmopathy. Amplification yielded TCR beta CDR3 regions, with RNA transcripts as the source. First-round RT-PCR targeting the TCR CDR3 was performed with the HTBI primer set. MiXCR, applied by TCRdb to the multiplex PCR reads, yields one record per CDR3 protein. This table holds 480,000 or so distinct CDR3 sequences, roughly 14% found once. Sequenced input: blood. These receptors were obtained from a woman between 18 and 30 years old with Graves' hyperthyroidism.

This clonotype was seen many times. The V and J genes are TRBV11-2 and TRBJ2-1; D might be TRBD2 (5 bases). The V gene lost 2 bases and the J gene lost 6 bases, with 29 bases spanning the gap. CDR1 SGHAT and CDR2 FQNNGV come from the germline V gene. The CDR3 covers 20 residues. The DNA of the CDR3 is TGTGCCAGCAGCTTACGGGTGATGGCAAGAAGCGGAGTGGGGTTCAATGAGCAGTTCTTC. Protein sequence: CASSLRVMARSGVGFNEQFF.

The table lists this clonotype with many counts. The chain links TRBV7-6 to TRBJ2-3; 9 bases match TRBD2. V gave up 5 bases and J gave up 4 bases; unmatched junction bases: 4. This CDR3 spans 14 amino acids. Per germline, CDR1 SGHVS and CDR2 FNYEAQ. CDR3 residues: CASSLSGSSDTQYF. In DNA, the CDR3 is TGTGCCAGCAGCCTTAGCGGGAGTTCAGATACGCAGTATTTT.

The chain is built from TRBV20-1 and TRBJ1-2; a weak D match, TRBD1 (6 bases). The CDR3 loop spans 12 amino acids. The V and J ends lost 6 bases and 6 bases respectively, with 14 bases between them. From germline, CDR1 is DFQATT and CDR2 SNEGSKA (reference sequence). The CDR3 bases are TGCAGTGCCCGCTTAGGGGGGGATGGCTACACCTTC. Translated: CSARLGGDGYTF.